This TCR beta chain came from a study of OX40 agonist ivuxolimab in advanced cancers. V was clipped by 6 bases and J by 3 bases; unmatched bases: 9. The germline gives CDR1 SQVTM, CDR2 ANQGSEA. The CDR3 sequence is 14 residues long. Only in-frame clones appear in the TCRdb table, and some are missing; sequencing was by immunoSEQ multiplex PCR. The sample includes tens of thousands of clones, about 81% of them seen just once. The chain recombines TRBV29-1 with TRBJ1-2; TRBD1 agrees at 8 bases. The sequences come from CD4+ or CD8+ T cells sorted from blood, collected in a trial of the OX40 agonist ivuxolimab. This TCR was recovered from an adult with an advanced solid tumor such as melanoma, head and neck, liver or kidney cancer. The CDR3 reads CSVTQQGGHYGYTF. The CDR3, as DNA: TGCAGCGTGACCCAACAGGGGGGCCACTATGGCTACACCTTC.